The rows below give T cell receptor beta chains drawn from one sample of a study of cytomegalovirus exposure and HLA in healthy donors. Sequenced by immunoSEQ multiplex PCR; TCRdb stores in-frame clones only, minus some. The sample has about 190,000 clones; 82% are singletons. The specimen sequenced was PBMCs. These receptors all come from a young woman in good health and CMV-seronegative. The CDR3 runs from the conserved cysteine through the conserved F or W. A D gene is named only where the DNA matches it firmly. The listing skips clone size in some rows; elsewhere it reads once, few, many or a size class.

v_gene: TRBV6-1
abundance: .
j_gene: TRBJ2-3
d_gene: TRBD2
CDR3nt: TGTGCCAGCATGAGTAGCGGGGGAGATACGCAGTATTTT
CDR3aa: CASMSSGGDTQYF

v_gene: TRBV10-1
abundance: once
j_gene: TRBJ2-5
d_gene: TRBD2
CDR3nt: TGCGCCAGCAGCCGGACTAGCGGGGAACAAGAGACCCAGTACTTC
CDR3aa: CASSRTSGEQETQYF

v_gene: TRBV27
abundance: .
j_gene: TRBJ2-7
d_gene: TRBD1
CDR3nt: TGTGCCAGCACCCGACAGGGCTCCTACGAGCAGTACTTC
CDR3aa: CASTRQGSYEQYF

v_gene: TRBV19
abundance: .
j_gene: TRBJ2-1
d_gene: .
CDR3nt: TGTGCCAGTAGAAAGCTCGAGGGTAGCGCCGGGGAAATGGGGCAGTTCTTC
CDR3aa: CASRKLEGSAGEMGQFF

v_gene: TRBV7-2
abundance: .
j_gene: TRBJ2-7
d_gene: .
CDR3nt: TGTGCCAGCAGCCCCGTCAGCTTCACGGGGTTTTACCACGAGCAGTACTTC
CDR3aa: CASSPVSFTGFYHEQYF

v_gene: TRBV18
abundance: .
j_gene: TRBJ2-2
d_gene: .
CDR3nt: TGTGCCAGCTCACCACCGGAGGGGGCTACCACCGGGGAGCTGTTTTTT
CDR3aa: CASSPPEGATTGELFF

v_gene: TRBV6-5
abundance: .
j_gene: TRBJ1-1
d_gene: .
CDR3nt: TGTGCCAGCAGATATCGGGAAGGCACTGAAGCTTTCTTT
CDR3aa: CASRYREGTEAFF

v_gene: TRBV21-1
abundance: .
j_gene: TRBJ2-1
d_gene: .
CDR3nt: TGTGCCAGCAGGAACCATGGGACTAGCGGGCCCTACAATGAGCAGTTCTTC
CDR3aa: CASRNHGTSGPYNEQFF

v_gene: TRBV2
abundance: .
j_gene: TRBJ1-2
d_gene: .
CDR3nt: TGTGCCAGCAGCGCGAGATATGGCTACACCTTC
CDR3aa: CASSARYGYTF

v_gene: TRBV2
abundance: few
j_gene: TRBJ1-4
d_gene: TRBD1
CDR3nt: TGTGCCAGCAGTCCCGGACAGGGTGAAAAACTGTTTTTT
CDR3aa: CASSPGQGEKLFF

v_gene: TRBV7-6
abundance: .
j_gene: TRBJ2-3
d_gene: .
CDR3nt: TGTGCCAGCAGCGCGGTAGGGCGGGCTAGCGCGAATACGCAGTATTTT
CDR3aa: CASSAVGRASANTQYF

v_gene: TRBV7-9
abundance: once
j_gene: TRBJ1-5
d_gene: .
CDR3nt: TGTGCCAGCAGCATACAGGGAAATAGCAATCAGCCCCAGCATTTT
CDR3aa: CASSIQGNSNQPQHF

v_gene: TRBV15
abundance: once
j_gene: TRBJ2-1
d_gene: .
CDR3nt: TGTGCCACCAGCAGAGATGATACAGGGTCCTACAATGAGCAGTTCTTC
CDR3aa: CATSRDDTGSYNEQFF

v_gene: TRBV11-1
abundance: .
j_gene: TRBJ2-7
d_gene: TRBD1
CDR3nt: TGTGCCAGCAGCCTTGGGACAGGGGGTTTCTACGAGCAGTACTTC
CDR3aa: CASSLGTGGFYEQYF

v_gene: TRBV7-2
abundance: .
j_gene: TRBJ1-2
d_gene: TRBD1
CDR3nt: TGTGCCAGCAGCTTGCCGGGACAGACAAAATCCACCTTC
CDR3aa: CASSLPGQTKSTF

v_gene: TRBV13
abundance: .
j_gene: TRBJ2-2
d_gene: .
CDR3nt: TGTGCCAGCAGCTTAGGCCACACAGAAGCGAACACCGGGGAGCTGTTTTTT
CDR3aa: CASSLGHTEANTGELFF

v_gene: TRBV28
abundance: .
j_gene: TRBJ2-2
d_gene: TRBD2
CDR3nt: TGTGCCAGCAGTTTAGGAGGGAGGGTAAACACCGGGGAGCTGTTTTTT
CDR3aa: CASSLGGRVNTGELFF

v_gene: TRBV12-5
abundance: .
j_gene: TRBJ2-2
d_gene: .
CDR3nt: TGTGCTAGTGGTTTGCAGGCCGGGGAGCTGTTTTTT
CDR3aa: CASGLQAGELFF

v_gene: TRBV7-2
abundance: .
j_gene: TRBJ2-1
d_gene: TRBD1
CDR3nt: TGTGCCAGCAGCTTGGGGACAGCTTCCTACAATGAGCAGTTCTTC
CDR3aa: CASSLGTASYNEQFF

v_gene: TRBV5-4
abundance: .
j_gene: TRBJ2-3
d_gene: .
CDR3nt: TGTGCCAGCAGCTTGTCTGGCACAGATACGCAGTATTTT
CDR3aa: CASSLSGTDTQYF

v_gene: TRBV21-1
abundance: once
j_gene: TRBJ1-2
d_gene: .
CDR3nt: TGTGCCAGCAGCAAAGGTCCGGGGACTAACTATGGCTACACCTTC
CDR3aa: CASSKGPGTNYGYTF

v_gene: TRBV6-5
abundance: .
j_gene: TRBJ1-2
d_gene: TRBD1
CDR3nt: TGTGCCAGCAGTTACCAATCGGGACAGGCTTATGGCTACACCTTC
CDR3aa: CASSYQSGQAYGYTF

v_gene: TRBV19
abundance: .
j_gene: TRBJ1-1
d_gene: .
CDR3nt: TGTGCCAGTAGCCCAGGCGGGGACACTGAAGCTTTCTTT
CDR3aa: CASSPGGDTEAFF

v_gene: TRBV7-9
abundance: .
j_gene: TRBJ2-7
d_gene: .
CDR3nt: TGTGCCAGCAGCTTACAGTGGGAGATCTCCTACGAGCAGTACTTC
CDR3aa: CASSLQWEISYEQYF

v_gene: TRBV4-1
abundance: .
j_gene: TRBJ2-2
d_gene: TRBD2
CDR3nt: TGCGCCAGCAGCCAAGACCCTAGCGGGGGCTTCGACGGGGAGCTGTTTTTT
CDR3aa: CASSQDPSGGFDGELFF

v_gene: TRBV11-2
abundance: .
j_gene: TRBJ2-5
d_gene: .
CDR3nt: TGTGCCAGCAGCTTATCCCTCCTTAGCGGAGCGGGGACCCAGTACTTC
CDR3aa: CASSLSLLSGAGTQYF

v_gene: TRBV30
abundance: .
j_gene: TRBJ2-5
d_gene: .
CDR3nt: TGTGCCTGGAGAAGTGGGAGTGAGACCCAGTACTTC
CDR3aa: CAWRSGSETQYF

v_gene: TRBV27
abundance: .
j_gene: TRBJ1-3
d_gene: TRBD1
CDR3nt: TGTGCCAGCAGGATGACAGGGGACGGAAACACCATATATTTT
CDR3aa: CASRMTGDGNTIYF

v_gene: TRBV10-1
abundance: few
j_gene: TRBJ2-3
d_gene: .
CDR3nt: TGCGCCAGCAGTGACGGTGAGACAACGCAGTATTTT
CDR3aa: CASSDGETTQYF

v_gene: TRBV7-9
abundance: .
j_gene: TRBJ1-5
d_gene: .
CDR3nt: TGTGCCAGCAGCTTACAGGGGCAGCCCCAGCATTTT
CDR3aa: CASSLQGQPQHF

v_gene: TRBV11-2
abundance: .
j_gene: TRBJ1-2
d_gene: TRBD1
CDR3nt: TGTGCCAGCAGCACTAAGACAGGGGATGGCTACACCTTC
CDR3aa: CASSTKTGDGYTF

v_gene: TRBV28
abundance: .
j_gene: TRBJ1-5
d_gene: .
CDR3nt: TGTGCCAGCACCTATAGTAGTCAGCCCCAGCATTTT
CDR3aa: CASTYSSQPQHF

v_gene: TRBV19
abundance: .
j_gene: TRBJ2-2
d_gene: .
CDR3nt: TGTGCCAGTAGTACTCAGGGTTGGGGTTCCGGGGAGCTGTTTTTT
CDR3aa: CASSTQGWGSGELFF

v_gene: TRBV27
abundance: .
j_gene: TRBJ2-3
d_gene: .
CDR3nt: TGTGCCAGCAGGCAGAGGGCGTTAGGCACAGATACGCAGTATTTT
CDR3aa: CASRQRALGTDTQYF

v_gene: TRBV11-2
abundance: .
j_gene: TRBJ2-7
d_gene: TRBD1
CDR3nt: TGTGCCAGCAGCTCGGGACAGGTTTTCTACGAGCAGTACTTC
CDR3aa: CASSSGQVFYEQYF

v_gene: TRBV12-5
abundance: once
j_gene: TRBJ1-1
d_gene: TRBD1
CDR3nt: TGTGCTAGTGGTTTGGTACAGGGGGTGGAGAACACTGAAGCTTTCTTT
CDR3aa: CASGLVQGVENTEAFF

v_gene: TRBV30
abundance: .
j_gene: TRBJ2-5
d_gene: TRBD2
CDR3nt: TGTGCCTGGAGTGTACTTTGGGGCGGGAGCCAAGAGACCCAGTACTTC
CDR3aa: CAWSVLWGGSQETQYF

v_gene: TRBV7-9
abundance: .
j_gene: TRBJ2-7
d_gene: TRBD1
CDR3nt: TGTGCCAGCAGCTCCGACAGGGGGAAAACCTACGAGCAGTACTTC
CDR3aa: CASSSDRGKTYEQYF

v_gene: TRBV29-1
abundance: .
j_gene: TRBJ1-1
d_gene: TRBD1
CDR3nt: TGCAGCGCCAAGGCTGTCCGGGCAGGGGGCTCGAGCGACACTGAAGCTTTCTTT
CDR3aa: CSAKAVRAGGSSDTEAFF

v_gene: TRBV5-1
abundance: once
j_gene: TRBJ2-5
d_gene: TRBD1
CDR3nt: TGCGCCAGCACCCGGGACAGGGGAGGGGAGACCCAGTACTTC
CDR3aa: CASTRDRGGETQYF

v_gene: TRBV11-2
abundance: .
j_gene: TRBJ2-7
d_gene: .
CDR3nt: TGTGCCAGCGTACTGACTCTGGGTTACGAGCAGTACTTC
CDR3aa: CASVLTLGYEQYF

v_gene: TRBV27
abundance: .
j_gene: TRBJ1-2
d_gene: TRBD1
CDR3nt: TGTGCCAGCGGCGGGGTCAGGGGGCTCCTTCACTATGGCTACACCTTC
CDR3aa: CASGGVRGLLHYGYTF

v_gene: TRBV5-4
abundance: .
j_gene: TRBJ2-7
d_gene: TRBD2
CDR3nt: TGTGCCAGCAGCTCCCCCAGCGGGATCAACGAGCAGTACTTC
CDR3aa: CASSSPSGINEQYF